This TCR beta chain was sequenced in a study of OX40 agonist ivuxolimab in advanced cancers. The assay was immunoSEQ multiplex PCR, and TCRdb's table has in-frame clones only and misses some. The repertoire has about 82,000 clones, around 90% of them found once; the top ten carry 2% to 2.5%. Autoimmune disease history or systemic immunosuppression meant exclusion. Unmatched junction bases numbered 5, after V lost 3 bases and J lost 1 base. The germline CDR1 and CDR2 sequences are LGHNA and YSLEER. The CDR3 covers 15 residues. The input for sequencing was CD4+ or CD8+ T cells sorted from blood, taken in a trial of the OX40 agonist ivuxolimab. V usage is TRBV4-3 and J usage is TRBJ1-1; 7 bases are shared with TRBD1. This sequence was found in an adult with an advanced solid tumor such as melanoma, head and neck, liver or kidney cancer. Here the CDR3 DNA reads TGCGCCAGCAGCCAGGGAGGGACAGCGAACACTGAAGCTTTCTTT. This encodes CASSQGGTANTEAFF.